Shown below are 23 T cell receptor beta chains from a single sample sequenced in a study of blood T cell repertoires in COVID-19. The repertoire was sequenced with immunoSEQ multiplex PCR; TCRdb's copy has only in-frame clones and lacks some. The sample lists about 160,000 clones, roughly 93% seen once, with approximately 4.6% in the top ten. The sequenced sample consisted of peripheral blood. The receptors were sampled from a woman aged 45-60 years with acute or convalescent COVID-19.

This clone was observed once. The gene calls are TRBV12-3 or TRBV12-4 and TRBJ1-6; D not certain. This CDR3 is 11 amino acids long. Trimming cost V 8 bases and J 8 bases, with 7 bases left between them. The CDR3 protein is CASGRYSPLHF. CDR3 DNA: TGTGCCAGCGGGCGTTATTCACCCCTCCACTTT.

This sequence joins TRBV3-1 (or the pseudogene TRBV3-2) and TRBJ1-4, with 8 bases lining up with TRBD1. With 8 bases clipped from V and 8 bases from J, the junction kept 7 bases outside the gene matches. The CDR3 has 13 residues. Germline V gene data show CDR1 as LGHDT and CDR2 as YNNKEL (reference sequence). The CDR3 spells CASATGAGEKLFF. The DNA for the CDR3 is TGTGCCAGCGCGACAGGGGCGGGGGAAAAACTGTTTTTT.

The V gene is TRBV7-9, the J gene TRBJ2-7; D perhaps matches TRBD2 (5 bases). CDR1 SEHNR and CDR2 FQNEAQ come from the germline V gene (reference sequence). The CDR3 has 16 residues. V lost 2 bases and J 1 base, leaving 15 bases between the germline ends. The CDR3 region is CASSLSRGGPSYEQYF. CDR3 sequence (DNA): TGTGCCAGCAGCTTAAGCCGCGGCGGGCCTTCCTACGAGCAGTACTTC.

The rearrangement links TRBV7-8 to TRBJ2-1; 9 bases fit TRBD1. V lost 0 bases and J lost 4; bases outside the gene matches: 1. In germline, CDR1 is SGHVS, CDR2 FQNEAQ. This CDR3 has 15 residues. The CDR3 loop reads CASSLADRGYNEQFF. The CDR3 coding sequence is TGTGCCAGCAGCTTAGCCGACAGGGGGTACAATGAGCAGTTCTTC.

The V and J genes are TRBV5-8 and TRBJ2-3; perhaps TRBD2 as D (5 bases). Germline assignment: CDR1 SGHTS and CDR2 YDEGEE. Trimming removed 2 bases at V and 6 bases at J, with 13 bases between. The CDR3 has 14 amino acids. The CDR3 region is CASSLADLRDTQYF. CDR3 in DNA: TGTGCCAGCAGCTTAGCGGATCTGCGGGATACGCAGTATTTT.

The chain recombines TRBV3-1 (or the pseudogene TRBV3-2) with TRBJ1-2; maybe TRBD1 (5 bases). From germline, CDR1 is LGHDT and CDR2 YNNKEL (reference sequence). Trimming stripped 4 bases from V and 5 bases from J, with 11 bases between. The CDR3 sequence is 13 residues long. The CDR3 spells CASSPPGGYGYTF. For the CDR3, the DNA is TGTGCCAGCAGCCCGCCGGGGGGGTATGGCTACACCTTC.

V is TRBV7-9 and J is TRBJ2-1; 11 bases fit TRBD2. The CDR3 loop spans 18 amino acids. Trimming cost V 2 bases and J 5 bases; bases outside gene matches: 11. Per the germline V gene, CDR1 is SEHNR and CDR2 is FQNEAQ (reference sequence). The CDR3 bases are TGTGCCAGCAGCTTACCTAGACTAGCGGGACCGGCCCACAATGAGCAGTTCTTC. It is translated as CASSLPRLAGPAHNEQFF.

This sequence joins TRBV7-6 and TRBJ2-5, with 9 bases that match TRBD1. The CDR3 extends over 15 amino acids. Germline V CDR1 and CDR2: SGHVS, FNYEAQ. V dropped 1 base and J dropped 4; count of bases not matched to a gene: 4. The CDR3 DNA follows: TGTGCCAGCAGCTTAGGCGGGGGACAGGGAGAGACCCAGTACTTC. This codes for CASSLGGGQGETQYF.

V usage is TRBV3-1 (or the pseudogene TRBV3-2) and J usage is TRBJ1-4, with D unclear. V dropped 2 bases and J dropped 1 base, with 8 bases sitting between them. The germline V gene has CDR1 LGHDT and CDR2 YNNKEL (reference sequence). CDR3 size: 15 residues. The CDR3, as DNA: TGTGCCAGCAGCCAATTGCGGCGAACTAATGAAAAACTGTTTTTT. As protein: CASSQLRRTNEKLFF.

The chain links TRBV7-9 to TRBJ1-4, with D perhaps matching TRBD1 (5 bases). The CDR3 totals 13 residues. From germline, CDR1 is SEHNR and CDR2 FQNEAQ (reference sequence). V lost 6 bases and J 8 bases, leaving 13 bases between the germline ends. CDR3 amino acids: CASSLDSREKLFF. Here the CDR3 DNA reads TGTGCCAGCAGTCTCGACAGTCGAGAAAAACTGTTTTTT.

The chain recombines TRBV10-2 with TRBJ2-1; 7 nucleotides line up with TRBD2. V trimming: 2 bases; J trimming: 4 bases; junction bases outside the gene matches: 14. CDR3 length: 18 residues. Germline assignment: CDR1 WSHSY and CDR2 SAAADI. CDR3 coding DNA: TGCGCCAGCAGTGAGCCCCTAGCAAAGGCGGGAGTATACAATGAGCAGTTCTTC. Protein product: CASSEPLAKAGVYNEQFF.

The V call is TRBV27, the J call TRBJ2-1, with TRBD2 matching over 11 bases. With 2 bases clipped from V and 10 bases from J, the junction kept 1 base outside the gene matches. Germline values: CDR1 MNHEY, CDR2 SMNVEV (reference sequence). This CDR3 is built from 13 residues. CDR3 coding DNA: TGTGCCAGCAGTTTACTAGCGGGAGGCGAGCAGTTCTTC. Translation gives CASSLLAGGEQFF.

This chain links TRBV27 with TRBJ1-2; a possible D gene is TRBD1 (6 bases). V was cut by 5 bases and J by 2 bases, with 12 bases left in between. The CDR3 is 14 amino acids. The germline CDR1 and CDR2 sequences are MNHEY and SMNVEV (reference sequence). In nucleotides, the CDR3 is TGTGCCAGCAGTCCCCGTGGACAGAACTATGGCTACACCTTC. Its protein is CASSPRGQNYGYTF.

The genes are TRBV5-1 and TRBJ2-2, with D perhaps TRBD2 (6 bases). CDR3 length: 17 amino acids. From germline, CDR1 is SGHRS and CDR2 YFSETQ. V lost 4 bases and J lost 4, with 20 bases in between. DNA for the CDR3: TGCGCCAGCAGCCCGGGGGTTGGGGGACGCGGCACCGGGGAGCTGTTTTTT. Encoded protein: CASSPGVGGRGTGELFF.

The V and J genes are TRBV6-2 or TRBV6-3 and TRBJ1-1; the D gene is possibly TRBD1 (5 bases). The V end lost 5 bases, the J end lost 5 bases, and 6 bases lay between the germline ends. Germline values: CDR1 MNHEY, CDR2 SVGEGT. CDR3 size: 11 residues. The CDR3: CASSKGTEAFF. CDR3 DNA sequence: TGTGCCAGCAGTAAGGGGACTGAAGCTTTCTTT.

The chain combines TRBV5-1 with TRBJ2-7; D remains ambiguous. Looked up from germline, CDR1 is SGHRS and CDR2 is YFSETQ. V shed 0 bases and J shed 2 bases, with 12 bases lying between them. This CDR3 contains 15 residues. CDR3: CASSLAVPNPYEQYF. The CDR3 bases are TGCGCCAGCAGCTTGGCGGTACCGAATCCCTACGAGCAGTACTTC.

The chain couples TRBV2 to TRBJ1-2; 8 bases line up with TRBD1. After removal of 1 base from V and 0 bases from J, the junction contained 4 bases not matched to a gene. The CDR3 has 16 residues. Per the germline V gene, CDR1 is SNHLY and CDR2 is FYNNEI. CDR3 in amino acids: CASSEVGTGANYGYTF. CDR3 sequence (DNA): TGTGCCAGCAGTGAAGTCGGGACAGGAGCTAACTATGGCTACACCTTC.

V usage is TRBV5-4 and J usage is TRBJ1-1; D remains ambiguous. CDR1 and CDR2 from the germline V gene are SGHNT and YYREEE (reference sequence). The CDR3 is made up of 14 amino acids. V was clipped by 3 bases and J by 1 base, with 10 bases between them. Written as DNA, the CDR3 is TGTGCCAGCAGCTATGAGTACAGGAACACTGAAGCTTTCTTT. The encoded protein is CASSYEYRNTEAFF.

The chain has TRBV12-3 or TRBV12-4 and TRBJ1-1, with a possible D match to TRBD1 (6 bases). V was trimmed by 9 bases and J by 4 bases, leaving 15 bases between them. This CDR3 is 13 amino acids long. This chain's CDR3 is CASSGALATEAFF. CDR3 nucleotides: TGTGCCAGTTCAGGGGCGCTGGCCACTGAAGCTTTCTTT.

This clone showed up just once. V is TRBV3-1 (or the pseudogene TRBV3-2) and J is TRBJ2-5, with 13 bases that match TRBD2. Germline V lookup: CDR1 LGHDT, CDR2 YNNKEL (reference sequence). The trim removed 6 bases at V and 0 bases at J, leaving 10 bases unmatched. The CDR3 spans 18 residues. CDR3: CASSLGLAGVRYQETQYF. The CDR3 coding sequence is TGTGCCAGCAGTCTTGGACTAGCGGGGGTCCGGTACCAAGAGACCCAGTACTTC.

The genes are TRBV5-1 and TRBJ1-1; D might be TRBD1 (5 bases). V shed 0 bases and J shed 5 bases, with 8 bases lying between them. This CDR3 region has 13 residues. Germline assignment: CDR1 SGHRS and CDR2 YFSETQ. CDR3 bases: TGCGCCAGCAGCTTGGGGTCAGGGACTGAAGCTTTCTTT. Protein product: CASSLGSGTEAFF.

V and J are TRBV7-8 and TRBJ1-1; D is unclear. The germline CDR1 and CDR2 sequences are SGHVS and FQNEAQ. The V and J ends lost 4 bases and 4 bases respectively, with 16 bases between them. The CDR3 extends over 15 amino acids. The CDR3 DNA reads TGTGCCAGCAGCTCCCTCGAGGGTGGGGTCACTGAAGCTTTCTTT. Translated: CASSSLEGGVTEAFF.

The chain employs TRBV3-1 (or the pseudogene TRBV3-2) and TRBJ2-2; D is perhaps TRBD2 (6 bases). Trimming stripped 4 bases from V and 6 bases from J, with 15 bases between. The germline gives CDR1 LGHDT, CDR2 YNNKEL (reference sequence). This CDR3 comprises 15 residues. The CDR3 sequence is CASSLPGVQPGELFF. The CDR3 nucleotides read TGTGCCAGCAGCCTCCCGGGGGTGCAGCCCGGGGAGCTGTTTTTT.